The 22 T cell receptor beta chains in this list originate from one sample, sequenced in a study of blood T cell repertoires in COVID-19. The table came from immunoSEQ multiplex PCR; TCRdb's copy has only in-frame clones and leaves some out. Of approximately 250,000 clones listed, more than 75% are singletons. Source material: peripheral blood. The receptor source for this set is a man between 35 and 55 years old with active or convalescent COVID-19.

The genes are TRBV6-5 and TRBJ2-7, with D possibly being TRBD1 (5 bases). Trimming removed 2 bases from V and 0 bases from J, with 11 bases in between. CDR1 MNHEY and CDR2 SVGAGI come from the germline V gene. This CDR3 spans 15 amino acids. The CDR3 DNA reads TGTGCCAGCAGTTACGATCAGGGCAGCTCCTACGAGCAGTACTTC. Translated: CASSYDQGSSYEQYF.

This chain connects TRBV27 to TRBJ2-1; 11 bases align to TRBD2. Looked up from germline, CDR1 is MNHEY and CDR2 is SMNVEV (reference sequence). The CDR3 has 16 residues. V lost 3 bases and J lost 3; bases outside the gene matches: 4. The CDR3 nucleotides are TGTGCCAGCAGTTTCGAAGGGACTAGCGGCTACAATGAGCAGTTCTTC. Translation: CASSFEGTSGYNEQFF.

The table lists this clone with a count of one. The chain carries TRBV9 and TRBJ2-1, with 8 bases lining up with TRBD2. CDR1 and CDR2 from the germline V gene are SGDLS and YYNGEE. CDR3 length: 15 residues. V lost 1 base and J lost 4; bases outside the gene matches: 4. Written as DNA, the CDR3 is TGTGCCAGCAGCGTATTAGCGGGGCCGTACAATGAGCAGTTCTTC. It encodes CASSVLAGPYNEQFF.

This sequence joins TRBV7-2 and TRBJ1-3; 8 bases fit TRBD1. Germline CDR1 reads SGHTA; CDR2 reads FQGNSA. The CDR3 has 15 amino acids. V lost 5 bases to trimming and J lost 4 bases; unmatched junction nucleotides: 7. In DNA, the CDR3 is TGTGCCAGCAGCCTCAGGGGGACAGGCGGAAACACCATATATTTT. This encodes CASSLRGTGGNTIYF. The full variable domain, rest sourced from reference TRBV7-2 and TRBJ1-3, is GAGVSQSPSNKVTEKGKDVELRCDPISGHTALYWYRQSLGQGLEFLIYFQGNSAPDKSGLPSDRFSAERTGGSVSTLTIQRTQQEDSAVYLCASSLRGTGGNTIYFGEGSWLTVV.

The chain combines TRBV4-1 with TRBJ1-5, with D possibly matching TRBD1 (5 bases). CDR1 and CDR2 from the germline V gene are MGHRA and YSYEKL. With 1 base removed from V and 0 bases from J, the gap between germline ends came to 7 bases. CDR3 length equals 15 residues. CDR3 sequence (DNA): TGCGCCAGCAGCCAAGGAAGGGGTAGCAATCAGCCCCAGCATTTT. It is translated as CASSQGRGSNQPQHF.

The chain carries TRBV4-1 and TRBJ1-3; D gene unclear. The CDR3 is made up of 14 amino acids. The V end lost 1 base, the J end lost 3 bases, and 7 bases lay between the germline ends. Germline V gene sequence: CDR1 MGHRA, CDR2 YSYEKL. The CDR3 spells CASSQGGGGNTIYF. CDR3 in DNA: TGCGCCAGCAGCCAAGGAGGAGGTGGAAACACCATATATTTT.

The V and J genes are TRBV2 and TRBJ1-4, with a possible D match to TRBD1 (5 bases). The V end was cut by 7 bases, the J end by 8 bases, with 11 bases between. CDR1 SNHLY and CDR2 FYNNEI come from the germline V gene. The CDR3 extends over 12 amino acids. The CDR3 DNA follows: TGTGCCAGCAAAGGGGAGGGGGAAAAACTGTTTTTT. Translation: CASKGEGEKLFF.

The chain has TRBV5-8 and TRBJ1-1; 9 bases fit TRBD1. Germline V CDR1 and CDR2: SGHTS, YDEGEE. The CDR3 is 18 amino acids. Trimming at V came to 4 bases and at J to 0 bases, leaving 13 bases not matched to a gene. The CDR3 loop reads CASSIGQGTPGVNTEAFF. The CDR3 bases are TGTGCCAGCAGCATTGGACAGGGGACACCCGGCGTGAACACTGAAGCTTTCTTT.

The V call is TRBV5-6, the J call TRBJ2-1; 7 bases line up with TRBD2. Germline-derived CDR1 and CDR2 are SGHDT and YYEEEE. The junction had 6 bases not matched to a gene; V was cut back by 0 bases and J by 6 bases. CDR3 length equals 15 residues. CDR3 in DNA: TGTGCCAGCAGCTTGGGACTAGCCCCCGGCAATGAGCAGTTCTTC. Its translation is CASSLGLAPGNEQFF. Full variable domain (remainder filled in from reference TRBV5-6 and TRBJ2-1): DAGVTQSPTHLIKTRGQQVTLRCSPKSGHDTVSWYQQALGQGPQFIFQYYEEEERQRGNFPDRFSGHQFPNYSSELNVNALLLGDSALYLCASSLGLAPGNEQFFGPGTRLTVL.

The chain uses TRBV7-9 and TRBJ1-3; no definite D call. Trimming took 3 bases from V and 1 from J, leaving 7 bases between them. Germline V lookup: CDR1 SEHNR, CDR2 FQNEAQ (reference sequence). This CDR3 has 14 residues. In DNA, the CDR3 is TGTGCCAGCAGCTTGGGCAATTCTGGAAACACCATATATTTT. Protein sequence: CASSLGNSGNTIYF.

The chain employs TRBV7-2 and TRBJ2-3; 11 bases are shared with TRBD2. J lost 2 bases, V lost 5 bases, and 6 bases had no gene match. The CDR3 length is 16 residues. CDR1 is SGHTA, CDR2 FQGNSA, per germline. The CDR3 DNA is TGTGCCAGCAGCCCCGGGACTAGCGGTACCACAGATACGCAGTATTTT. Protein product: CASSPGTSGTTDTQYF.

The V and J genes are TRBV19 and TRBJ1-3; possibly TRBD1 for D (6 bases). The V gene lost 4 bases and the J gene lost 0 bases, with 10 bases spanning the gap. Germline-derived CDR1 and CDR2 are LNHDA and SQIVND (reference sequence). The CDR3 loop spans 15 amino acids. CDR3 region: CASSTNRVSGNTIYF. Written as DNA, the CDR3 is TGTGCCAGTAGTACCAACAGGGTCTCTGGAAACACCATATATTTT.

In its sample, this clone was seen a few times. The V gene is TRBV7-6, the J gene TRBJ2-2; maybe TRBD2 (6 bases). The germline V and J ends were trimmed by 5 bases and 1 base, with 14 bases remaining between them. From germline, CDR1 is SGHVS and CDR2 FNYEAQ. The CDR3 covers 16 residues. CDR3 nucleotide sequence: TGTGCCAGCAGCCCTCGAAGGGGAGGGAACACCGGGGAGCTGTTTTTT. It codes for CASSPRRGGNTGELFF.

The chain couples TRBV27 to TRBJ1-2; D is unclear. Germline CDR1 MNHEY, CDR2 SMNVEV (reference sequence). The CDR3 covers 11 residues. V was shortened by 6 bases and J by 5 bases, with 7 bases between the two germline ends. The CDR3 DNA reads TGTGCCAGCAGGGGAGAATATGGCTACACCTTC. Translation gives CASRGEYGYTF.

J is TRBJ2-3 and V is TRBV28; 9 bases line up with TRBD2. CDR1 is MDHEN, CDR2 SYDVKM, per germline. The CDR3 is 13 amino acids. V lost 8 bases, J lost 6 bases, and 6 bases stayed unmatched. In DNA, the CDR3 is TGTGCCAGCGGCGGGGGGGCCGGGGATACGCAGTATTTT. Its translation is CASGGGAGDTQYF.

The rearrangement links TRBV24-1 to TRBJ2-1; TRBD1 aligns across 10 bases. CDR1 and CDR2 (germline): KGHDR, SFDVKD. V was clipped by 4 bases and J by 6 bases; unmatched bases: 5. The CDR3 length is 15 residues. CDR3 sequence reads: CATSEAGTGANEQFF. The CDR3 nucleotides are TGTGCCACCAGTGAGGCCGGGACAGGGGCCAATGAGCAGTTCTTC.

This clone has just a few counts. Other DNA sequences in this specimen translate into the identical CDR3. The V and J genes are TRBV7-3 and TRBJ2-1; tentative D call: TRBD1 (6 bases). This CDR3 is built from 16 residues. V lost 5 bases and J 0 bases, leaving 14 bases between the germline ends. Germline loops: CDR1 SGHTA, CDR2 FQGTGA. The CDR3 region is CASSPQGSSSYNEQFF. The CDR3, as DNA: TGTGCCAGCAGCCCACAGGGCTCGAGCTCCTACAATGAGCAGTTCTTC. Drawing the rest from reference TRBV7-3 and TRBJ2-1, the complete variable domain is GAGVSQTPSNKVTEKGKYVELRCDPISGHTALYWYRQSLGQGPEFLIYFQGTGAADDSGLPNDRFFAVRPEGSVSTLKIQRTERGDSAVYLCASSPQGSSSYNEQFFGPGTRLTVL.

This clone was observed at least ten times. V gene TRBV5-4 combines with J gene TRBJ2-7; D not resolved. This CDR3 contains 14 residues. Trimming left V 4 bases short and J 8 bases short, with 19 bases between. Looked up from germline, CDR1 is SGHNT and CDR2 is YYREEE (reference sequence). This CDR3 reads CASSGWAQPLKQYF. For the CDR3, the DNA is TGTGCCAGCAGCGGCTGGGCCCAGCCTTTGAAGCAGTACTTC. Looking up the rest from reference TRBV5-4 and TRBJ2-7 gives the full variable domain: ETGVTQSPTHLIKTRGQQVTLRCSSQSGHNTVSWYQQALGQGPQFIFQYYREEENGRGNFPPRFSGLQFPNYSSELNVNALELDDSALYLCASSGWAQPLKQYFGPGTRLTVT.

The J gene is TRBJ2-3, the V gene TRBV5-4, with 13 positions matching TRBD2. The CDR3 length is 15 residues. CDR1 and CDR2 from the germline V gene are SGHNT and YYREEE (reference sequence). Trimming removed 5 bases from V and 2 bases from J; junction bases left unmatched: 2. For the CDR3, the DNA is TGTGCCAGCAGGGGGACTAGCGGGGCCACAGATACGCAGTATTTT. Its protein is CASRGTSGATDTQYF.

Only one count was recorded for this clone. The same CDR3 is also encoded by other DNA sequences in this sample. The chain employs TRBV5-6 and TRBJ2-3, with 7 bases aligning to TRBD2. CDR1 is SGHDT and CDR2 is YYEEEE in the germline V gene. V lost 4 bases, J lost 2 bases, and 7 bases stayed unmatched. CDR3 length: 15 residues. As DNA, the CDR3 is TGTGCCAGCAGCCTGGGCGGGGGTTCCACAGATACGCAGTATTTT. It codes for CASSLGGGSTDTQYF.

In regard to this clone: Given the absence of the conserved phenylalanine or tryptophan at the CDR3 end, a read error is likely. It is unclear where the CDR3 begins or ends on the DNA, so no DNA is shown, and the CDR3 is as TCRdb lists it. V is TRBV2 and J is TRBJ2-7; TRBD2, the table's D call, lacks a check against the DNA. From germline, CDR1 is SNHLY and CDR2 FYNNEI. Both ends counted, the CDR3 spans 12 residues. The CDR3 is CASSVGLAGGPI.

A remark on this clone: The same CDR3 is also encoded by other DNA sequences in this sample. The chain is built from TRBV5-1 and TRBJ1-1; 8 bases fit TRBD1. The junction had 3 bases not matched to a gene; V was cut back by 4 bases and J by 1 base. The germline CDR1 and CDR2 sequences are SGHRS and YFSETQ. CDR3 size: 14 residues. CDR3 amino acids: CASSLDRGNTEAFF. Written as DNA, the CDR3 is TGCGCCAGCAGCCTTGACAGGGGGAACACTGAAGCTTTCTTT. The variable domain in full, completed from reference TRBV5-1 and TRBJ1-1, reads KAGVTQTPRYLIKTRGQQVTLSCSPISGHRSVSWYQQTPGQGLQFLFEYFSETQRNKGNFPGRFSGRQFSNSRSEMNVSTLELGDSALYLCASSLDRGNTEAFFGQGTRLTVV.